The T cell receptor (beta chain) described here comes from a study of CD8 T cells in ankylosing spondylitis. General study findings and limits: Clones linked with disease were CD8+ and fairly uncommon in the peripheral blood. Some of the motif variants had earlier been found in reactive arthritis patients' fluid and blood. Matched ankylosing spondylitis synovial fluid reportedly showed significant enrichment of disease-linked clones.

Trimming took off 0 bases at V and 2 bases at J, with 20 bases between the two ends. Germline lookup yields CDR1 SGHDN and CDR2 FVKESK. CDR3 length: 19 residues. This clonotype was found many times. Its target is unknown. TCRdb analysed the 5' RACE reads with MiXCR anew, one entry per CDR3 protein. Of fewer than 250,000 distinct CDR3 sequences detected, 10% appear once; the ten largest clones hold 2.6%. This chain connects TRBV14 to TRBJ2-1, with D possibly being TRBD2 (5 bases). Sequencing was performed on blood, either unsorted or a sorted T cell fraction (not recorded which). This TCR came from a male donor with ankylosing spondylitis or in good health (not recorded which). Here the CDR3 DNA reads TGTGCCAGCAGCCAAGACCCGAAGCAAAGCGGCCGCGCCTACAATGAGCAGTTCTTC. Amino acids: CASSQDPKQSGRAYNEQFF. The full variable domain, its missing parts supplied by reference TRBV14 and TRBJ2-1, is EAGVTQFPSHSVIEKGQTVTLRCDPISGHDNLYWYRRVMGKEIKFLLHFVKESKQDESGMPNNRFLAERTGGTYSTLKVQPAELEDSGVYFCASSQDPKQSGRAYNEQFFGPGTRLTVL.